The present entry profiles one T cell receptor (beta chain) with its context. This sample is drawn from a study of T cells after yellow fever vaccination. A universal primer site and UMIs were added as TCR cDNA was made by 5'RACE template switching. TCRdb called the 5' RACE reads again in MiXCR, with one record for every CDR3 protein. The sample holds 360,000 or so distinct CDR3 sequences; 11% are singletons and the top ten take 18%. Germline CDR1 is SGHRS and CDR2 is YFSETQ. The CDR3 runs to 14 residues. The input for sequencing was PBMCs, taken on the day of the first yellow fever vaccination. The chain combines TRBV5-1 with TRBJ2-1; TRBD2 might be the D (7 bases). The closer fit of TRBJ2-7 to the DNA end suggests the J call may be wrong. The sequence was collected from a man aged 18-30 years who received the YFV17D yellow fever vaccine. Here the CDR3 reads CASSLEGGGLEQYF. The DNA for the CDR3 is TGCGCCAGCAGCTTGGAGGGAGGGGGACTGGAGCAGTACTTC.